This is a list of T cell receptor beta chains from one sample in a study of beta chain features in type 1 diabetes. This table comes from immunoSEQ multiplex PCR, and its TCRdb copy is limited to in-frame clones, with some not included. The profile shows a few hundred thousand clones, approximately 13% of them singletons. The sample was naive CD4+ T cells from blood. The receptors here all came from a man aged 25-45 years in good health. CDR3s include the opening cysteine and the closing phenylalanine or tryptophan. The D gene is left open where the match is weak. Clone size is stated in some rows and not others, as once, few, many or a class when expanded.

.	TRBV7-2	.	TRBJ2-3	CASSWPGSTDTQYF	TGTGCCAGCAGCTGGCCGGGGAGCACAGATACGCAGTATTTT
.	TRBV5-1	.	TRBJ2-1	CASSRDQETRFF	TGCGCCAGCAGCCGGGATCAGGAAACGCGGTTCTTC
.	TRBV10-3	TRBD1	TRBJ2-5	CAISESTGAGETQYF	TGTGCCATCAGTGAGTCTACAGGGGCGGGAGAGACCCAGTACTTC
few	TRBV6-5	.	TRBJ1-2	CASSRTTNYGYTF	TGTGCCAGCAGTCGGACAACAAACTATGGCTACACCTTC
.	TRBV7-8	TRBD2	TRBJ2-7	CASSHGTSGSSYEQYF	TGTGCCAGCAGCCACGGGACTAGCGGGAGCTCCTACGAGCAGTACTTC
.	TRBV30	.	TRBJ2-1	CAWWHQDLNNEQFF	TGTGCCTGGTGGCACCAGGATCTTAACAATGAGCAGTTCTTC
.	TRBV30	.	TRBJ1-1	CAWSVQQPEAFF	TGTGCCTGGAGTGTACAGCAGCCTGAAGCTTTCTTT
.	TRBV19	TRBD1	TRBJ1-6	CASTGTGGENSPLHF	TGTGCCAGTACCGGGACAGGGGGTGAGAATTCACCCCTCCACTTT
.	TRBV9	.	TRBJ2-1	CASSVQGYEQFF	TGTGCCAGCAGCGTCCAGGGTTATGAGCAGTTCTTC
.	TRBV18	TRBD1	TRBJ1-2	CASSRGTGYGYTF	TGTGCCAGCTCACGTGGGACAGGGTATGGCTACACCTTC
.	TRBV7-9	TRBD2	TRBJ2-4	CASSQPGLADLAKNIQYF	TGTGCCAGCAGCCAACCGGGACTAGCGGACTTAGCCAAAAACATTCAGTACTTC
few	TRBV25-1	TRBD1	TRBJ2-1	CASSEFSGTGSYNEQFF	TGTGCCAGCAGTGAATTTTCCGGGACAGGCTCCTACAATGAGCAGTTCTTC
few	TRBV5-1	TRBD1	TRBJ2-6	CASSLFSGQSSGANVLTF	TGCGCCAGCAGCTTGTTCTCGGGACAGTCGTCTGGGGCCAACGTCCTGACTTTC
few	TRBV7-3	.	TRBJ1-1	CASSPTPRQGAEAFF	TGTGCCAGCAGCCCAACCCCCCGCCAGGGCGCTGAAGCTTTCTTT
few	TRBV7-9	.	TRBJ1-2	CASSGGVYGYTF	TGTGCCAGCAGCGGAGGGGTTTATGGCTACACCTTC
.	TRBV7-9	TRBD1	TRBJ2-3	CASSPMGQEADTQYF	TGTGCCAGCAGCCCCATGGGACAGGAGGCAGATACGCAGTATTTT
few	TRBV7-2	TRBD2	TRBJ2-3	CASSGSRTDTQYF	TGTGCCAGTAGCGGGAGTAGGACAGATACGCAGTATTTT
.	TRBV7-2	.	TRBJ1-2	CASSSSALQARRLYGYTF	TGTGCCAGCAGCTCCTCCGCCTTACAGGCAAGACGGCTCTATGGCTACACCTTC
few	TRBV13	.	TRBJ2-1	CASSLLPEQFF	TGTGCCAGCAGCTTACTTCCAGAGCAGTTCTTC
few	TRBV7-2	.	TRBJ2-1	CASSIGVAENEQFF	TGTGCCAGCAGCATTGGGGTGGCGGAAAATGAGCAGTTCTTC
.	TRBV30	.	TRBJ2-1	CAWSGSTYNEQFF	TGTGCCTGGAGTGGGTCGACCTACAATGAGCAGTTCTTC
few	TRBV27	.	TRBJ2-3	CASSFSTIGDTQYF	TGTGCCAGCAGCTTCAGTACTATCGGTGATACGCAGTATTTT
.	TRBV5-1	.	TRBJ2-7	CASSLARGPRAYEQYF	TGCGCCAGCAGCTTGGCACGGGGGCCAAGGGCCTACGAGCAGTACTTC
.	TRBV10-3	.	TRBJ2-7	CARSTGPYYEQYF	TGTGCCAGAAGTACGGGACCTTACTACGAGCAGTACTTC
few	TRBV2	.	TRBJ2-1	CASTPTTPARQFF	TGTGCCAGCACGCCGACGACACCGGCGAGGCAGTTCTTC
.	TRBV7-9	.	TRBJ1-1	CASSFRAKNTEAFF	TGTGCCAGCAGCTTCCGGGCTAAGAACACTGAAGCTTTCTTT
.	TRBV7-2	TRBD1	TRBJ1-1	CASSLADRGTEAFF	TGTGCCAGCAGCTTAGCGGACAGGGGCACTGAAGCTTTCTTT
few	TRBV2	.	TRBJ1-6	CATAGGYNSPLHF	TGTGCCACCGCCGGGGGTTATAATTCACCCCTCCACTTT
.	TRBV7-8	.	TRBJ2-7	CASSSIGSLYEQYF	TGTGCCAGCAGCTCCATAGGGTCACTCTACGAGCAGTACTTC
few	TRBV6-1	.	TRBJ2-3	CASSERPDTQYF	TGTGCCAGCAGTGAACGCCCCGATACGCAGTATTTT
.	TRBV6-5	.	TRBJ2-5	CASSYSPEARRAQYF	TGTGCCAGCAGTTACTCTCCAGAAGCCCGTCGGGCCCAGTACTTC
.	TRBV7-2	.	TRBJ2-3	CASSSGTRTDTQYF	TGTGCCAGCAGCTCGGGGACTCGCACAGATACGCAGTATTTT
.	TRBV27	TRBD1	TRBJ1-1	CASRPSDRVSTEAFF	TGTGCCAGCAGGCCATCGGACAGGGTGTCCACTGAAGCTTTCTTT
few	TRBV28	TRBD2	TRBJ2-1	CASLYVTGRGGGEQFF	TGTGCCAGCTTGTACGTGACAGGCCGGGGGGGTGGTGAGCAGTTCTTC
many	TRBV18	.	TRBJ2-5	CASSPKETQYF	TGTGCCAGCTCACCGAAAGAGACCCAGTACTTC
.	TRBV7-9	.	TRBJ1-2	CASSSKNGIGYTF	TGTGCCAGCAGCTCCAAGAACGGTATTGGCTACACCTTC